This T cell receptor beta chain was identified in a study of blood T cell repertoires in COVID-19. Study context: Acute and convalescent COVID-19 samples came from the United States, Italy and Spain.

TCRdb's table, derived via immunoSEQ multiplex PCR, lists solely in-frame clones and lacks some. The sample consists of under 250,000 clones, less than 85% of them appearing once. Germline loops: CDR1 SNHLY, CDR2 FYNNEI. CDR3 size: 15 residues. Trimming shortened V by 5 bases and J by 3 bases, and 16 bases separated the two germline ends. The chain combines TRBV2 with TRBJ1-1; a weak D match, TRBD1 (5 bases). This receptor was taken from a woman between 65 and 79 years old with active or convalescent COVID-19. The sequenced sample consisted of peripheral blood. DNA of the CDR3: TGTGCCAGCAGTTTCGGACATCCCCGGGACACTGAAGCTTTCTTT. Translation: CASSFGHPRDTEAFF.